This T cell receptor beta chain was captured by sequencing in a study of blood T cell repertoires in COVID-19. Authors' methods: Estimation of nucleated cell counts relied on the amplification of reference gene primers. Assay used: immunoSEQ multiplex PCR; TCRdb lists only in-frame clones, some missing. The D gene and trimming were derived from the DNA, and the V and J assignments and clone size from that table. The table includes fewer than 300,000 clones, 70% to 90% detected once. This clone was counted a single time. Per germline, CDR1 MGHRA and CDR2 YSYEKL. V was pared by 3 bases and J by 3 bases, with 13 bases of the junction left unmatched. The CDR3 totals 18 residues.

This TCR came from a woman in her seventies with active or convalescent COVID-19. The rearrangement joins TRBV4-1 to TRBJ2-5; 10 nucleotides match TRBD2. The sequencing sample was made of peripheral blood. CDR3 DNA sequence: TGCGCCAGCAGCCACGCTAGCGGGAGACTAAAAACCAAAGAGACCCAGTACTTC. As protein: CASSHASGRLKTKETQYF.